This T cell receptor beta chain derives from a study of blood T cell repertoires in COVID-19. Study context: Both acute and convalescent COVID-19 samples were obtained from the United States, Italy and Spain. PBMCs, B-cell-depleted T cells, or T cells were the source of the cDNA or gDNA that made up the material.

The CDR3 covers 16 residues. The V gene's germline CDR1 is SGDLS and CDR2 YYNGEE. The V and J ends lost 4 bases and 5 bases, in that order; junction bases with no gene match: 8. In the study's own analysis: Estimation of nucleated cell counts relied on the amplification of reference gene primers. Using immunoSEQ multiplex PCR, the repertoire was profiled, and TCRdb retains in-frame clones only, with some absent. V, J and clone size are taken as reported in that table, and D and trimming were inferred from the DNA itself. The sample shows approximately 45,000 clones, over 70% of them seen only once. The receptor was derived from a woman in her forties with acute or convalescent COVID-19. Sequencing was carried out using peripheral blood. The V gene is TRBV9, the J gene TRBJ2-5, with 13 bases identical to TRBD2. For the CDR3, the DNA is TGTGCCAGCAGCTCAGGACTAGCGGGGGTTAGGGAGACCCAGTACTTC. It is translated as CASSSGLAGVRETQYF.